This is a list of T cell receptor beta chains from one sample in a study of CD8 T cells in Susac syndrome. A single record per CDR3 protein comes from TCRdb applying MiXCR to the immunoSEQ multiplex PCR reads. The data contain some 130,000 distinct CDR3 sequences, 85% to 95% of them singletons. The sample taken for sequencing was CD8+ T cells from PBMCs. The receptors originated from a human donor with Susac syndrome. The CDR3 runs from the conserved cysteine through the conserved F or W. D genes are given only for firm matches. Clone size, where shown, is once, few, many, or a class for clones that have expanded.

NA	TRBV29-1	TRBJ2-7	NA	CSVEDLRAGVYEQYF	TGCAGCGTTGAAGATCTCAGGGCAGGAGTGTACGAGCAGTACTTC
NA	TRBV28	TRBJ2-7	NA	CASSFRSSYEQYF	TGTGCCAGCAGTTTCCGGAGCTCCTACGAGCAGTACTTC
NA	TRBV4-1	TRBJ2-3	NA	CASSQGRQGGDTQYF	TGCGCCAGCAGCCAAGGTCGACAGGGAGGAGATACGCAGTATTTT
TRBD2	TRBV13	TRBJ2-7	NA	CASSFSTSGYEQYF	TGTGCCAGCAGTTTTTCGACTAGCGGCTACGAGCAGTACTTC
NA	TRBV27	TRBJ1-2	NA	CASSLGATDGYTF	TGTGCCAGCAGTTTAGGAGCAACAGATGGCTACACCTTC
NA	TRBV11-2	TRBJ2-7	NA	CASSLDGDGYEQYF	TGTGCCAGCAGCTTAGACGGAGACGGATACGAGCAGTACTTC
NA	TRBV7-9	TRBJ2-6	NA	CASSLGTSGANVLTF	TGTGCCAGCAGCTTAGGGACCTCTGGGGCCAACGTCCTGACTTTC
TRBD2	TRBV7-9	TRBJ2-1	NA	CASSIGTSGRSYYNEQFF	TGTGCCAGCAGCATTGGGACTAGCGGACGCTCCTACTACAATGAGCAGTTCTTC
NA	TRBV4-1	TRBJ2-7	NA	CASSPTPGTSSYEQYF	TGCGCCAGCAGCCCTACCCCCGGGACCAGCTCCTACGAGCAGTACTTC
TRBD1	TRBV4-1	TRBJ2-7	once	CASSQGQNYEQYF	TGCGCCAGCAGCCAGGGACAGAACTACGAGCAGTACTTC
NA	TRBV4-1	TRBJ2-7	NA	CASSQAVRDYEQYF	TGCGCCAGCAGCCAAGCTGTCAGAGACTACGAGCAGTACTTC
NA	TRBV11-2	TRBJ2-7	NA	CATGTGPYEQYF	TGTGCCACTGGGACGGGTCCCTACGAGCAGTACTTC
TRBD1	TRBV29-1	TRBJ2-4	NA	CSVEGDRSSGDIQYF	TGCAGCGTTGAGGGGGACAGGTCTTCGGGGGACATTCAGTACTTC
NA	TRBV20-1	TRBJ1-5	NA	CSASLEDQNQPQHF	TGCAGTGCTAGCCTGGAGGACCAGAATCAGCCCCAGCATTTT
NA	TRBV20-1	TRBJ2-4	NA	CSARALGAKNIQYF	TGCAGTGCTCGCGCACTAGGGGCCAAAAACATTCAGTACTTC
NA	TRBV6-1	TRBJ1-2	NA	CASGVQGAGYTF	TGTGCCAGCGGGGTTCAGGGTGCGGGCTACACCTTC
NA	TRBV12-3/TRBV12-4	TRBJ2-1	NA	CASSLSYLYNEQFF	TGTGCCAGCAGTTTAAGCTACCTATACAATGAGCAGTTCTTC
TRBD2	TRBV9	TRBJ2-1	NA	CASSGTSGSSYNEQFF	TGTGCCAGCAGCGGAACGAGCGGGAGCTCCTACAATGAGCAGTTCTTC
TRBD1	TRBV12-3/TRBV12-4	TRBJ2-1	NA	CASSGGQGLVDEQFF	TGTGCCAGCAGTGGGGGACAGGGCCTTGTCGATGAGCAGTTCTTC
NA	TRBV9	TRBJ1-4	NA	CASSVGQLATNEKLFF	TGTGCCAGCAGCGTAGGGCAGTTGGCAACTAATGAAAAACTGTTTTTT
NA	TRBV7-9	TRBJ1-1	NA	CASGTKGRMNTEAFF	TGTGCCAGCGGAACAAAAGGACGGATGAACACTGAAGCTTTCTTT
TRBD1	TRBV11-3	TRBJ2-5	NA	CASKDRDQETQYF	TGTGCCAGCAAAGACAGGGACCAAGAGACCCAGTACTTC
TRBD2	TRBV29-1	TRBJ2-2	NA	CSVESSGLHTGELFF	TGCAGCGTTGAGTCTAGCGGGTTGCACACCGGGGAGCTGTTTTTT
NA	TRBV4-1	TRBJ2-1	NA	CASSGGGSASLDEQFF	TGCGCCAGCAGCGGAGGCGGATCGGCCAGCTTGGATGAGCAGTTCTTC
NA	TRBV28	TRBJ2-7	NA	CASSLSRSDYEQYF	TGTGCCAGCAGTTTGAGCCGATCAGATTACGAGCAGTACTTC
NA	TRBV4-1	TRBJ2-7	NA	CASSQGRNEQYF	TGCGCCAGCAGCCAAGGGAGGAACGAGCAGTACTTC
TRBD2	TRBV2	TRBJ2-7	NA	CASSVGGTYEQYF	TGTGCCAGCAGTGTGGGGGGGACCTACGAGCAGTACTTC
TRBD2	TRBV6-5	TRBJ2-5	NA	CASSYSISGIETQYF	TGTGCCAGCAGTTACTCGATCAGCGGGATTGAGACCCAGTACTTC
TRBD2	TRBV7-2	TRBJ2-7	NA	CASSLAPQASGSYEQYF	TGTGCCAGCAGCTTAGCGCCGCAGGCTAGCGGCTCCTACGAGCAGTACTTC
NA	TRBV11-2	TRBJ1-2	NA	CASSFFRGQSGYTF	TGTGCCAGCAGCTTTTTTCGAGGACAGTCTGGCTACACCTTC
NA	TRBV19	TRBJ1-2	NA	CASTSTGNQYTF	TGTGCCAGTACCTCGACAGGAAACCAATACACCTTC
NA	TRBV25-1	TRBJ2-2	NA	CAYRAGELFF	TGTGCCTACAGGGCCGGGGAGCTGTTTTTT
NA	TRBV7-8	TRBJ1-5	NA	CASSLVPGYQPQHF	TGTGCCAGCAGCTTAGTTCCCGGTTATCAGCCCCAGCATTTT
NA	TRBV7-9	TRBJ2-1	NA	CASSPPGYEQFF	TGTGCCAGCAGCCCACCGGGGTATGAGCAGTTCTTC
TRBD2	TRBV30	TRBJ2-1	NA	CAWSPRWLAGGNEQFF	TGTGCCTGGAGTCCTAGGTGGCTAGCGGGAGGCAATGAGCAGTTCTTC
NA	TRBV9	TRBJ1-2	NA	CASSAQREGPYGYTF	TGTGCCAGCAGTGCGCAACGGGAGGGACCCTATGGCTACACCTTC
TRBD1	TRBV6-2/TRBV6-3	TRBJ2-2	NA	CASSPYRGTGELFF	TGTGCCAGCAGCCCGTACAGGGGAACCGGGGAGCTGTTTTTT
NA	TRBV15	TRBJ2-2	once	CATSRDHTGELFF	TGTGCCACCAGCAGAGATCACACCGGGGAGCTGTTTTTT
NA	TRBV5-5	TRBJ2-1	NA	CASSLPLPYNEQFF	TGTGCCAGCAGCCTCCCACTACCGTACAATGAGCAGTTCTTC
NA	TRBV28	TRBJ2-7	NA	CASSVGPMAYEQYF	TGTGCCAGCAGTGTCGGACCCATGGCCTACGAGCAGTACTTC
TRBD2	TRBV3-1	TRBJ2-7	NA	CASSPQGVAGGREQYF	TGTGCCAGCAGCCCCCAGGGGGTAGCGGGAGGTAGAGAGCAGTACTTC
NA	TRBV6-5	TRBJ2-3	NA	CASSYNTDTQYF	TGTGCCAGCAGTTACAACACAGATACGCAGTATTTT
NA	TRBV9	TRBJ1-4	NA	CASSDRTDQLFF	TGTGCCAGCAGCGACCGGACAGACCAACTGTTTTTT
NA	TRBV5-1	TRBJ2-1	NA	CASKSSVEHNEQFF	TGCGCCAGTAAGTCTAGCGTAGAGCACAATGAGCAGTTCTTC
NA	TRBV9	TRBJ2-1	NA	CASSPAALRRHEQFF	TGTGCCAGCAGCCCCGCGGCACTAAGACGGCATGAGCAGTTCTTC